A single sample is the source of the 28 T cell receptor beta chains below, sequenced in a study of blood T cell repertoires in COVID-19. The protocol was immunoSEQ multiplex PCR, while the TCRdb copy is restricted to in-frame clones and leaves out a portion. The data show 150,000 to 200,000 clones, with 86% seen just once and roughly 3% held by the top ten. Sample: peripheral blood. These receptors were taken from a man aged 65 to 85 with acute or convalescent COVID-19.

The chain carries TRBV18 and TRBJ2-2; D remains unclear. V lost 3 bases and J lost 1, with 9 bases in between. CDR3 length: 15 amino acids. In germline, CDR1 is KGHSH, CDR2 LQKENI. DNA for the CDR3: TGTGCCAGCTCACCCTTTTTTAGGAACACCGGGGAGCTGTTTTTT. This codes for CASSPFFRNTGELFF.

The CDR3 region has the DNA TGTGCCAGCAGTAACCCTAGCGGGGGTTACAATGAGCAGTTCTTC. Residues: CASSNPSGGYNEQFF. This chain links TRBV6-5 with TRBJ2-1, with TRBD2 matching 10 bases. Germline CDR1 is MNHEY and CDR2 is SVGAGI. CDR3 size: 15 residues. J gave up 4 bases and V 5 bases, and 5 bases lay outside the gene matches.

The chain has TRBV3-1 (or the pseudogene TRBV3-2) and TRBJ1-2; the D gene is possibly TRBD1 (5 bases). Germline V gene data show CDR1 as LGHDT and CDR2 as YNNKEL (reference sequence). This CDR3 has 15 residues. V lost 5 bases and J 7 bases, leaving 20 bases between the germline ends. In DNA, the CDR3 is TGTGCCAGCAGCGAAGGGACTTTGTTCTATGGTGGCTACACCTTC. Translating it yields CASSEGTLFYGGYTF.

This chain joins TRBV12-3 or TRBV12-4 and TRBJ2-2, with D possibly matching TRBD1 (5 bases). With 5 bases removed from V and 5 bases from J, the gap between germline ends came to 6 bases. CDR3 length equals 12 residues. CDR3 in amino acids: CASSKGTGELFF. For the CDR3, the DNA is TGTGCCAGCAGTAAGGGGACCGGGGAGCTGTTTTTT.

The chain has TRBV7-9 and TRBJ2-1; TRBD2 aligns across 13 bases. After removal of 2 bases from V and 7 bases from J, the junction contained 8 bases not matched to a gene. The germline gives CDR1 SEHNR, CDR2 FQNEAQ (reference sequence). The CDR3 loop spans 17 amino acids. CDR3 nucleotide sequence: TGTGCCAGCAGCTTACCCTCCGGGACTAGCGGGGATAATGAGCAGTTCTTC. Protein sequence: CASSLPSGTSGDNEQFF.

The chain couples TRBV20-1 to TRBJ2-1, with TRBD2 matching 9 bases. Trimming took 3 bases from V and 4 from J; bases not matched to a gene: 7. CDR1 is DFQATT, CDR2 SNEGSKA, per germline (reference sequence). CDR3 length equals 15 residues. The CDR3 DNA is TGCAGTGCTAGTACAGCGGGGGGAAGTTACAATGAGCAGTTCTTC. Translated: CSASTAGGSYNEQFF.

The V call is TRBV5-4, the J call TRBJ2-3; perhaps TRBD2 as D (6 bases). V lost 4 bases and J lost 3, with 12 bases in between. The V gene's germline CDR1 is SGHNT and CDR2 YYREEE (reference sequence). The CDR3 contains 14 residues. This CDR3 is CASSRAAGTDTQYF. In DNA form, the CDR3 reads TGTGCCAGCAGCAGGGCGGCGGGGACAGATACGCAGTATTTT.

This clone was seen just once. This chain uses TRBV10-3 with TRBJ1-1; tentatively, D is TRBD1 (6 bases). Between the trimmed V and J ends, which lost 2 bases and 3 bases, there was a span of 7 bases. CDR3 length equals 13 residues. The germline V gene encodes CDR1 ENHRY and CDR2 SYGVKD. CDR3 DNA sequence: TGTGCCATCAGTGAGAAGGGGGACACTGAAGCTTTCTTT. Residues: CAISEKGDTEAFF.

This clone turned up a few times. This chain connects TRBV9 to TRBJ1-1, with a possible D match to TRBD1 (6 bases). The CDR3 length is 15 residues. In germline, CDR1 is SGDLS, CDR2 YYNGEE. V gave up 4 bases and J gave up 2 bases, with 15 bases separating them. The CDR3 nucleotides are TGTGCCAGCAGCCCGAGAGGACAGATAAACACTGAAGCTTTCTTT. It translates to CASSPRGQINTEAFF.

The chain's CDR3 is CASSPTGEGTGELFF. CDR3 bases: TGTGCCAGCAGTCCGACAGGGGAGGGCACCGGGGAGCTGTTTTTT. The genes are TRBV28 and TRBJ2-2; D perhaps matches TRBD1 (8 bases). Trimming shortened V by 5 bases and J by 4 bases, and 14 bases separated the two germline ends. The CDR3 length is 15 residues. Germline-derived CDR1 and CDR2 are MDHEN and SYDVKM.

V is TRBV10-1 and J is TRBJ2-3; 8 bases are a match to TRBD1. V lost 10 bases to trimming and J lost 9 bases; unmatched junction nucleotides: 9. This CDR3 has 12 residues. Looked up from germline, CDR1 is WNHNN and CDR2 is SYGVQD (reference sequence). The CDR3 nucleotides are TGCGCCACCGGGACAGGCCAAGAGACGCAGTATTTT. Its protein product is CATGTGQETQYF.

The chain carries TRBV11-3 and TRBJ1-1; D gene uncertain. The CDR3 loop spans 14 amino acids. The germline V gene has CDR1 SGHNT and CDR2 YENEEA. The V end was cut by 4 bases, the J end by 0 bases, with 9 bases between. The CDR3 protein is CASSSSTLNTEAFF. The CDR3 coding sequence is TGTGCCAGCAGCTCAAGCACCTTGAACACTGAAGCTTTCTTT.

The chain's CDR3 is CAWTLTDGNGYTF. The DNA of the CDR3 is TGTGCCTGGACTTTGACCGACGGGAATGGCTACACCTTC. This rearrangement joins TRBV30 to TRBJ1-2, with D unresolved. The CDR3 is 13 amino acids. Germline V gives CDR1 GTSNPN, CDR2 SVGIG (reference sequence). Trimming cost V 4 bases and J 6 bases, with 15 bases left between them.

This chain joins TRBV25-1 and TRBJ1-4; 8 bases agree with TRBD1. Germline assignment: CDR1 MGHDK and CDR2 SYGVNS. The CDR3 covers 15 residues. With 3 bases clipped from V and 2 bases from J, the junction kept 2 bases outside the gene matches. CDR3 DNA: TGTGCCAGCAGTGATTACAGGGGGACTAATGAAAAACTGTTTTTT. Protein sequence: CASSDYRGTNEKLFF.

In the case of this clone: Other DNA sequences from this sample encode an identical CDR3 as well. This chain uses TRBV5-1 with TRBJ1-1, with D tentatively TRBD1 (5 bases). The V gene lost 2 bases and the J gene lost 3 bases, with 8 bases spanning the gap. The CDR3 has 13 residues. Looked up from germline, CDR1 is SGHRS and CDR2 is YFSETQ. The CDR3, as DNA: TGCGCCAGCAGCTTCACAGGAGACACTGAAGCTTTCTTT. It codes for CASSFTGDTEAFF.

The chain employs TRBV4-2 and TRBJ2-3; maybe TRBD2 (7 bases). Germline lookup yields CDR1 LGHNA and CDR2 YNFKEQ. The CDR3 consists of 19 residues. Trimming cost V 4 bases and J 0 bases, with 23 bases left between them. The CDR3 nucleotides read TGTGCCAGCAGCCCCCAAGGAGCGGGGACAAAACCTAGCACAGATACGCAGTATTTT. Its translation is CASSPQGAGTKPSTDTQYF.

The chain carries TRBV30 and TRBJ1-3; a possible D gene is TRBD1 (5 bases). This CDR3 has 14 amino acids. V was shortened by 2 bases and J by 3 bases, with 11 bases between the two germline ends. Germline V gene lookup returns CDR1 GTSNPN and CDR2 SVGIG (reference sequence). The CDR3, as DNA: TGTGCCTGGAGTCTGGGGGGAAGTGGAAACACCATATATTTT. Its protein product is CAWSLGGSGNTIYF.

The V gene is TRBV29-1, the J gene TRBJ2-1; unclear D gene. The CDR3 contains 11 residues. CDR1 is SQVTM and CDR2 is ANQGSEA in the germline V gene. Trimming pared 6 bases from V and 4 bases from J, leaving 7 bases between. CDR3 nucleotide sequence: TGCAGCGTCGACTTTTACAATGAGCAGTTCTTC. Translating gives CSVDFYNEQFF.

The chain employs TRBV10-3 and TRBJ2-7, with 7 bases aligning to TRBD2. The CDR3 has 13 residues. In germline, CDR1 is ENHRY, CDR2 SYGVKD. Germline trimming cut 10 bases from V and 6 bases from J; bases unmatched to any gene: 12. The CDR3 nucleotides are TGTGCCAACCGGACGAGGGAGGGGACCGAGCAGTACTTC. Encoded protein: CANRTREGTEQYF.

This clone was seen a handful of times. V gene TRBV5-1 combines with J gene TRBJ2-1; TRBD1 matches at 7 bases. The CDR3 totals 15 residues. Losses at the gene ends were 3 bases for V and 0 bases for J; bases not matched to a gene: 3. CDR1 is SGHRS and CDR2 is YFSETQ in the germline V gene. Here the CDR3 reads CASSWDSSSYNEQFF. The DNA of the CDR3 is TGCGCCAGCAGCTGGGACAGTAGCTCCTACAATGAGCAGTTCTTC.

The CDR3 sequence: CASPTLEPQHF. The CDR3 nucleotides read TGTGCCAGCCCCACATTGGAGCCCCAGCATTTT. This rearrangement joins TRBV27 to TRBJ1-5; D not resolved. CDR3 length equals 11 residues. Trimming stripped 8 bases from V and 8 bases from J, with 10 bases between. CDR1 is MNHEY, CDR2 SMNVEV, per germline (reference sequence).

V gene TRBV6-5 combines with J gene TRBJ1-3; D is unresolved. This CDR3 has 15 amino acids. Germline lookup yields CDR1 MNHEY and CDR2 SVGAGI. The V end lost 0 bases, the J end lost 5 bases, and 11 bases lay between the germline ends. The CDR3 nucleotides are TGTGCCAGCAGTTACTCGGCGGAAGCCCGAAACACCATATATTTT. It encodes CASSYSAEARNTIYF.

This chain links TRBV5-1 with TRBJ1-4; 8 bases line up with TRBD1. This CDR3 is built from 16 residues. Unmatched junction bases numbered 9, after V lost 0 bases and J lost 8 bases. Germline assignment: CDR1 SGHRS and CDR2 YFSETQ. CDR3 sequence (DNA): TGCGCCAGCAGCTTGGGGCACCGGACAGGGTGGGAAAAACTGTTTTTT. This sequence encodes CASSLGHRTGWEKLFF.

The V gene is TRBV28, the J gene TRBJ2-7, with 10 positions matching TRBD2. This CDR3 has 14 residues. Germline V gene sequence: CDR1 MDHEN, CDR2 SYDVKM. Unmatched junction bases numbered 9, after V lost 2 bases and J lost 11 bases. In nucleotides, the CDR3 is TGTGCCAGCAGTTTAGGAGCTAGCGGGAGAGGAGAGTACTTC. It yields the protein CASSLGASGRGEYF.

V is TRBV7-3 and J is TRBJ2-1, with TRBD2 as a possible D gene (6 bases). The germline CDR1 and CDR2 sequences are SGHTA and FQGTGA. The CDR3 consists of 15 residues. The germline V and J ends were trimmed by 5 bases and 2 bases, with 13 bases remaining between them. The CDR3 protein is CASSAARGTYNEQFF. The CDR3 DNA follows: TGTGCCAGCAGCGCCGCTCGCGGGACCTACAATGAGCAGTTCTTC.

The CDR3, as DNA: TGTGCCATTGGACAGGGTGTCCACGAGCAGTACTTC. This gives the protein CAIGQGVHEQYF. The chain employs TRBV10-3 and TRBJ2-7, with 8 bases lining up with TRBD1. This CDR3 spans 12 amino acids. Germline V gene data show CDR1 as ENHRY and CDR2 as SYGVKD. J was trimmed by 5 bases and V by 9 bases; bases with no gene match: 6.

This chain links TRBV3-1 (or the pseudogene TRBV3-2) with TRBJ2-1; D is unresolved. Germline-derived CDR1 and CDR2 are LGHDT and YNNKEL (reference sequence). V lost 0 bases and J lost 0, with 15 bases in between. This CDR3 region has 18 residues. CDR3 protein: CASSQEGSYWSSYNEQFF. DNA of the CDR3: TGTGCCAGCAGCCAAGAAGGTTCTTACTGGAGCTCCTACAATGAGCAGTTCTTC.

This clone was found once. The chain employs TRBV4-2 and TRBJ1-6; D uncertain. CDR3 length equals 15 residues. Looked up from germline, CDR1 is LGHNA and CDR2 is YNFKEQ. The germline V and J ends were trimmed by 0 bases and 11 bases, with 14 bases remaining between them. CDR3 DNA sequence: TGTGCCAGCAGCCAAGATAGAGCCACCAATACACCCCTCCACTTT. Translation: CASSQDRATNTPLHF.